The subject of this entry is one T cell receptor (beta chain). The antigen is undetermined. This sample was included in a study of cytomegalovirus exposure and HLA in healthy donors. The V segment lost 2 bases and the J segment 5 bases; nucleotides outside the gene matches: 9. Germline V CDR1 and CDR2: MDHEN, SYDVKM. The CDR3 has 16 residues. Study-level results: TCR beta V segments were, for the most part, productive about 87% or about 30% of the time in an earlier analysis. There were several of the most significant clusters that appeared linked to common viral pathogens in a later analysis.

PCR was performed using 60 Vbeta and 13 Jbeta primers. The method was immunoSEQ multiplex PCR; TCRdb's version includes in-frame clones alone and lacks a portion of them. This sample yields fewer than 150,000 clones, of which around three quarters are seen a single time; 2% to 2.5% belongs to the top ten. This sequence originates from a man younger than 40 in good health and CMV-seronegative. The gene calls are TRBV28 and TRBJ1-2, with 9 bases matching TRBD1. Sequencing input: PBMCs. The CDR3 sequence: CASSLALTGGEYGYTF. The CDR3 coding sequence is TGTGCCAGCAGTTTAGCCCTAACAGGGGGCGAATATGGCTACACCTTC.